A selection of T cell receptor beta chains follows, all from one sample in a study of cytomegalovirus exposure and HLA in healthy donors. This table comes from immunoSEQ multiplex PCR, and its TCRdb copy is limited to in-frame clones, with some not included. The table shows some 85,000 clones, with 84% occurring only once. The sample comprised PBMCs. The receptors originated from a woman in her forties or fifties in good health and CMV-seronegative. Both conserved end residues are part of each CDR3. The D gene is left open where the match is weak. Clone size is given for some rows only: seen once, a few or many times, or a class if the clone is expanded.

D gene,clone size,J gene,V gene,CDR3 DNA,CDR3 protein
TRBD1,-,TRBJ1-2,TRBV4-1,TGCGCCAGCAGCCAAGTCCCAGGGGGTAGTGGCTATGGCTACACCTTC,CASSQVPGGSGYGYTF
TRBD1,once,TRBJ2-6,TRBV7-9,TGTGCCAGCAGCTTGGTACAGGGGGCTGGGTCTGGGGCCAACGTCCTGACTTTC,CASSLVQGAGSGANVLTF
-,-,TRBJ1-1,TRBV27,TGTGCCAGCACCAAGACAGGGAACACTGAAGCTTTCTTT,CASTKTGNTEAFF
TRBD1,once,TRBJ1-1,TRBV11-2,TGTGCCAGCAGCTCCCAGGGACAGACTGAAGCTTTCTTT,CASSSQGQTEAFF
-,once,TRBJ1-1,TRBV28,TGTGCCAGCAGTTCCCTCCAGGGTGGGGCTTTCTTT,CASSSLQGGAFF
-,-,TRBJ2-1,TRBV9,TGTGCCAGCAGCGTGGGGTGGGTAGCGAGCTACAATGAGCAGTTCTTC,CASSVGWVASYNEQFF
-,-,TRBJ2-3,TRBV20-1,TGCAGTGCTAGATCAGGGGCTAAGTATTTT,CSARSGAKYF
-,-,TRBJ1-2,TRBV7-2,TGTGCCAGCAGCTCACAGCCGGGGGGGTTGAACTATGGCTACACCTTC,CASSSQPGGLNYGYTF
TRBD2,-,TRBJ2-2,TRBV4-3,TGCGCCAGCAGCCGAGAGACTAGCGGGGGTGGTACCGGGGAGCTGTTTTTT,CASSRETSGGGTGELFF
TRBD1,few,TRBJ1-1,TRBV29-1,TGCAGCGTGGGGATACGGACAGGGAGCACTGAAGCTTTCTTT,CSVGIRTGSTEAFF
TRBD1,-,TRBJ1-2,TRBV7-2,TGTGCCAGCAGCGTAGAGGGGGCTCGAGGCTACACCTTC,CASSVEGARGYTF
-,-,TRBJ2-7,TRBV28,TGTGCCAGCACTGCTGCGACAGTTACCTACGAGCAGTACTTC,CASTAATVTYEQYF
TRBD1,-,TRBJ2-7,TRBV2,TGTGCCAGCAGTGAAGAGGGACAGGACTACGAGCAGTACTTC,CASSEEGQDYEQYF
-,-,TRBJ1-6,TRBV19,TGTGCCAGTAGTATAGAAGGACAGTATAATTCACCCCTCCACTTT,CASSIEGQYNSPLHF
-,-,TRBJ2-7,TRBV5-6,TGTGCCAGCAGCTTGTGGTGGGGGGTAGGCTACGAGCAGTACTTC,CASSLWWGVGYEQYF
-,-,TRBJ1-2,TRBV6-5,TGTGCCAGCAGCCTAACGGGTCCGACTAACTATGGCTACACCTTC,CASSLTGPTNYGYTF
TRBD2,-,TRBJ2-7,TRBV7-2,TGTGCCAGCAGCTTTCCTGGGGCGGGGGCCTACGAGCAGTACTTC,CASSFPGAGAYEQYF
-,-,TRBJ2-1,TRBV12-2,TGTGCAAGTCGCTTATTTAGCCACTTTCCATCGCCGGGACAGGCTATAGTCAATGAGCAGTTCTTC,CASRLFSHFPSPGQAIVNEQFF
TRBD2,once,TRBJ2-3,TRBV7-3,TGTGCCAGCAGCTTAAATCGACTAGCGGGAGGGGATAGCACAGATACGCAGTATTTT,CASSLNRLAGGDSTDTQYF
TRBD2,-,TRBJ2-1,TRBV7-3,TGTGCCAGCAGTCCTGGACTAGACCCAGACAATGAGCAGTTCTTC,CASSPGLDPDNEQFF
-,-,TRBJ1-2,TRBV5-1,TGCGCCAGCAGCTTGGGAGCCGGGATAGTGGATGGCTACACCTTC,CASSLGAGIVDGYTF
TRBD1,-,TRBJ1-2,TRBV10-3,TGTGCCATCAGTGATCCGGGACAGGGGAACTATGGCTACACCTTC,CAISDPGQGNYGYTF
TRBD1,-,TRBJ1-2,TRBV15,TGTGCCACCAGCAGAGGTCAGGGGGCTGGTTGGTATGGCTACACCTTC,CATSRGQGAGWYGYTF
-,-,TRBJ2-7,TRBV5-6,TGTGCCAGCAGCCCGGGGAGATCCTACGAGCAGTACTTC,CASSPGRSYEQYF
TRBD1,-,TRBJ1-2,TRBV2,TGTGCCAGCAGTGACCCGACAGGGGGCGAACTAGGCTATGGCTACACCTTC,CASSDPTGGELGYGYTF
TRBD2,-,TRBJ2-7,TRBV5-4,TGTGCCAGCAGCCAGGGGCGGGAGGGCCGGGAGTACGAGCAGTACTTC,CASSQGREGREYEQYF
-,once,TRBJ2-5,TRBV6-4,TGTGCCAGCAGTGACTCGAGGAAAGAGACCCAGTACTTC,CASSDSRKETQYF
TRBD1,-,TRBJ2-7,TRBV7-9,TGTGCCAGCAGCTTAAGGGACAGGGGGACCTACGAGCAGTACTTC,CASSLRDRGTYEQYF
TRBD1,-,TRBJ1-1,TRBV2,TGTGCCAGCAGTGAAGGGGTTGGGTACACAGGGGGGACTGAAGCTTTCTTT,CASSEGVGYTGGTEAFF
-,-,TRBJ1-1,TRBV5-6,TGTGCCAGCAGCTTGGCGGGATCGAACACTGAAGCTTTCTTT,CASSLAGSNTEAFF
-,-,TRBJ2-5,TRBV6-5,TGTGCCAGCAGTGGGAGAAAACAAGAGACCCAGTACTTC,CASSGRKQETQYF
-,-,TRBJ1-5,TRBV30,TGTGCCTGGAGCCCCAGGACATCGCGAAGCAATCAGCCCCAGCATTTT,CAWSPRTSRSNQPQHF
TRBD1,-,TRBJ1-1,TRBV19,TGTGCCAGTAGTCCCGTGGACAGGGGGAACACTGAAGCTTTCTTT,CASSPVDRGNTEAFF
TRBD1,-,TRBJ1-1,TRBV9,TGTGCCAGCAGCGGAGGGACAGGGACCGCTGAAGCTTTCTTT,CASSGGTGTAEAFF
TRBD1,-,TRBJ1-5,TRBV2,TGTGCCAGCACACAGGGGTATAGCAATCAGCCCCAGCATTTT,CASTQGYSNQPQHF
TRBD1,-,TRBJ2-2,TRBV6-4,TGTGCCAGCAGTGACACAGGGGCGAACACCGGGGAGCTGTTTTTT,CASSDTGANTGELFF
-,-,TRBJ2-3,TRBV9,TGTGCCAGCAGCGTTGGCTATTCGGGGAAAGATACGCAGTATTTT,CASSVGYSGKDTQYF
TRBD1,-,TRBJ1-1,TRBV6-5,TGTGCCAGCAGCTTGGGACAGGGGGCCCCCACTGAAGCTTTCTTT,CASSLGQGAPTEAFF
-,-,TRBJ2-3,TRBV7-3,TGTGCCAGCAGCCCCACGGGGAGGACTAGCACAGATACGCAGTATTTT,CASSPTGRTSTDTQYF
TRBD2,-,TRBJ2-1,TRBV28,TGTGCCAGCATACAACCCGGGGGGGTAGGCTACAATGAGCAGTTCTTC,CASIQPGGVGYNEQFF
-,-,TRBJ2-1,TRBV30,TGTGCCTGGAGTGTAGATCGGACAGTTTACAATGAGCAGTTCTTC,CAWSVDRTVYNEQFF
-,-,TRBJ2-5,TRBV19,TGTGCCAGTAGTATAGGGGGCCAAGGAGAGACCCAGTACTTC,CASSIGGQGETQYF
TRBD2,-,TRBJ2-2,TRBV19,TGTGCCAGCAGGAACAGCGGGGGCCCTGGGACCGGGGAGCTGTTTTTT,CASRNSGGPGTGELFF
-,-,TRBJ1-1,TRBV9,TGTGCCAGCAGCGTAGTGGGAGGGCCGAACACTGAAGCTTTCTTT,CASSVVGGPNTEAFF
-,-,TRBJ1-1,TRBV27,TGTGCCAGCAGTCCCACGGACAGTTGGACTGAAGCTTTCTTT,CASSPTDSWTEAFF
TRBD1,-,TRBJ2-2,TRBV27,TGTGCCAGCCACGGTCGGGGACAGGGTGGCGGGGAGCTGTTTTTT,CASHGRGQGGGELFF
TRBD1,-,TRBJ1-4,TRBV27,TGTGCCACCGCGGAGACAGGGTACGAAAAACTGTTTTTT,CATAETGYEKLFF
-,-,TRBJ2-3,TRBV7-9,TGTGCCAGCAGCCCCCGAGAAGATACGCAGTATTTT,CASSPREDTQYF